This T cell receptor beta chain was captured in a study of identical twins. The CDR3 runs 16 residues. Germline V gene lookup returns CDR1 SGHDN and CDR2 FVKESK. J gave up 3 bases and V 1 base, and 7 bases lay outside the gene matches. TCRdb ran MiXCR on the 5' RACE reads and lists one entry per CDR3 protein. The data contain roughly 630,000 distinct CDR3 sequences, about 7.1% of them singletons. This clonotype appeared a few times. This sample was shared with a second study, whose subject was yellow fever vaccine responses in identical twins.

Sequencing input: PBMCs. The chain is built from TRBV14 and TRBJ2-7; TRBD2 matches 9 bases. The receptor was derived from a woman under 30 in good health. The CDR3 reads CASSQVASGNDYEQYF. The CDR3 DNA is TGTGCCAGCAGCCAAGTTGCTAGCGGGAATGACTACGAGCAGTACTTC.